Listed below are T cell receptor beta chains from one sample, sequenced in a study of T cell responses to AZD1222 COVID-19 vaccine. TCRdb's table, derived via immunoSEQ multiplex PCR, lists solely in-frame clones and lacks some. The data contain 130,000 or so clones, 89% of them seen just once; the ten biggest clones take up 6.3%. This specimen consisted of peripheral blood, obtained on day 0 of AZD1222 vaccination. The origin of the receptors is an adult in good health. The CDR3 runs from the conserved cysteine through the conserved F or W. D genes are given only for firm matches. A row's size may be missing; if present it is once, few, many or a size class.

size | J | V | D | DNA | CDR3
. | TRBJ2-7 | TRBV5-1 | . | TGCGCCAGCAGCTTGACGGCGGGGCCCGAGCAGTACTTC | CASSLTAGPEQYF
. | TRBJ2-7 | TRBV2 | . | TGTGCCAGCGGGGGGCAGGGCTACGAGCAGTACTTC | CASGGQGYEQYF
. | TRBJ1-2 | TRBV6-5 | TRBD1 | TGTGCCAGCAGTTACTATGGACAGGGGGCCTACACCTTC | CASSYYGQGAYTF
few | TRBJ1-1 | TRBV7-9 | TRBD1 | TGTGCCAGCAGCAGGGCAGGGGGTTCGAACACTGAAGCTTTCTTT | CASSRAGGSNTEAFF
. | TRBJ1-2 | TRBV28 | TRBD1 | TGTGCCAGCAGTTTGGACAGGTTTGGCTACACCTTC | CASSLDRFGYTF
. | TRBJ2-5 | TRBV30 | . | TGTGCCTGCGGGACCCTCTCAAGGGAGACCCAGTACTTC | CACGTLSRETQYF
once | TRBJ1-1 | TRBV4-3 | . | TGCGCCAGCAGCCAAGATACCCAGGGGAACACTGAAGCTTTCTTT | CASSQDTQGNTEAFF
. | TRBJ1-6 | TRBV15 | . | TGTGCCACCAGCAGAGAAGGGGATTCCGGTGGCTCACCCCTCCACTTT | CATSREGDSGGSPLHF
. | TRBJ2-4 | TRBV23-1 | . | TGCGCCAGCAGGACAGGTATAGCCAAAAACATTCAGTACTTC | CASRTGIAKNIQYF
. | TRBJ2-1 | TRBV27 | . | TGTGCCAGCAGTTTAGGAAGGGGCAATGAGCAGTTCTTC | CASSLGRGNEQFF
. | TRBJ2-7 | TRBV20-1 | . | TGCAGTGCTAGTCTCTGGGGGTTAGGACGAACCAGCTACGAGCAGTACTTC | CSASLWGLGRTSYEQYF
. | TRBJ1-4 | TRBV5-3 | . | TGTGCCAGAAGCTTGTACGCCGGGGGTGAGCATTTATTTGATGAAAAACTGTTTTTT | CARSLYAGGEHLFDEKLFF
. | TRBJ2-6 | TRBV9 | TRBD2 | TGTGCCAGCAGCGTAGCTAGCGGGGGGAATGGGGCCAACGTCCTGACTTTC | CASSVASGGNGANVLTF
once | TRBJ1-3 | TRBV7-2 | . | TGTGCCAGCAGCCCATCGCGGGGTGCTGGAAACACCATATATTTT | CASSPSRGAGNTIYF
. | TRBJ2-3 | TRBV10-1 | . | TGCGCCAGCAGTGAGAAGGGGGGCGGGGGCACAGATACGCAGTATTTT | CASSEKGGGGTDTQYF